One sample yielded the 27 T cell receptor beta chains listed below, sequenced in a study of cytomegalovirus exposure and HLA in healthy donors. Both 60 Vbeta primers and 13 Jbeta primers went into the PCR. Using immunoSEQ multiplex PCR, the repertoire was profiled, and TCRdb retains in-frame clones only, with some absent. The data contain fewer than 200,000 clones, over 80% of them singletons. The sequenced sample consisted of PBMCs. The receptors were gathered from a male donor in good health and CMV-seronegative.

For the CDR3, the DNA is TGTGCCGGGAGCGGGAGGGAATATGGCTACACCTTC. The encoded protein is CAGSGREYGYTF. J is TRBJ1-2 and V is TRBV7-9; D is ambiguous. Germline V gene sequence: CDR1 SEHNR, CDR2 FQNEAQ (reference sequence). The CDR3 has 12 amino acids. V lost 11 bases, J lost 5 bases, and 15 bases lay in between.

The chain joins TRBV9 to TRBJ1-4; perhaps TRBD1 as D (5 bases). The CDR3 contains 14 residues. The germline V and J ends were trimmed by 3 bases and 8 bases, with 14 bases remaining between them. Germline loops: CDR1 SGDLS, CDR2 YYNGEE. CDR3 region: CASSARLSGEKLFF. The CDR3 DNA is TGTGCCAGCAGCGCCCGACTTTCAGGGGAAAAACTGTTTTTT.

Relative to its sample, this clone is large. This chain uses TRBV13 with TRBJ2-5; the D gene is possibly TRBD1 (6 bases). Germline V gives CDR1 PRHDT, CDR2 FYEKMQ (reference sequence). This CDR3 has 14 residues. The V and J ends lost 8 bases and 2 bases respectively, with 15 bases between them. As DNA, the CDR3 is TGTGCCAGCTCGGACAGCCAATTTCAAGAGACCCAGTACTTC. Its protein product is CASSDSQFQETQYF.

The chain carries TRBV5-4 and TRBJ2-7; TRBD1 aligns across 7 bases. CDR1 and CDR2 from the germline V gene are SGHNT and YYREEE (reference sequence). This CDR3 is 14 amino acids long. The V segment lost 2 bases and the J segment 3 bases; nucleotides outside the gene matches: 5. The CDR3 DNA is TGTGCCAGCAGCTTATGGACAGGAAACTACGAGCAGTACTTC. Translating gives CASSLWTGNYEQYF.

This clone was observed once. The chain employs TRBV7-2 and TRBJ2-3; 8 bases agree with TRBD2. The CDR3 has 15 amino acids. V was clipped by 5 bases and J by 2 bases; unmatched bases: 6. CDR1 and CDR2 (germline): SGHTA, FQGNSA. The CDR3: CASSTLAGYTDTQYF. For the CDR3, the DNA is TGTGCCAGCAGCACCTTAGCGGGGTACACAGATACGCAGTATTTT.

Worth noting for this clone: Other DNA sequences from this sample encode an identical CDR3 as well. The rearrangement joins TRBV10-3 to TRBJ1-5; D remains ambiguous. CDR1 and CDR2 (germline): ENHRY, SYGVKD. The CDR3 is made up of 13 amino acids. Trimming pared 8 bases from V and 0 bases from J, leaving 8 bases between. DNA for the CDR3: TGTGCCATCTCCCGGGATAGCAATCAGCCCCAGCATTTT. It encodes CAISRDSNQPQHF.

The gene calls are TRBV10-1 and TRBJ2-4; D perhaps matches TRBD1 (6 bases). The germline gives CDR1 WNHNN, CDR2 SYGVQD (reference sequence). This CDR3 contains 14 residues. Trimming cost V 8 bases and J 0 bases, with 11 bases left between them. The CDR3: CASGPDRAKNIQYF. CDR3 coding DNA: TGCGCCAGCGGACCGGACAGAGCCAAAAACATTCAGTACTTC.

The CDR3 region is CASSYRAGLSYEQYF. The CDR3 nucleotides read TGCGCCAGCAGCTATCGGGCAGGGTTGTCCTACGAGCAGTACTTC. V gene TRBV5-1 combines with J gene TRBJ2-7; D may be TRBD1 (5 bases). This CDR3 is 15 amino acids long. The V and J ends lost 3 bases and 1 base respectively, with 14 bases between them. Germline assignment: CDR1 SGHRS and CDR2 YFSETQ.

V gene TRBV10-3 combines with J gene TRBJ2-7, with TRBD1 matching 12 bases. Trimming cost V 6 bases and J 3 bases; bases outside gene matches: 3. The germline V gene encodes CDR1 ENHRY and CDR2 SYGVKD. CDR3 length: 14 amino acids. CDR3 nucleotide sequence: TGTGCCATCAGGGGGACAGGGGGCGACTACGAGCAGTACTTC. It is translated as CAIRGTGGDYEQYF.

This chain links TRBV19 with TRBJ1-2, with 8 positions matching TRBD1. The V gene end was trimmed by 6 bases and the J gene end by 4 bases; junction bases not matched to a gene: 10. The CDR3 totals 15 residues. Germline V lookup: CDR1 LNHDA, CDR2 SQIVND (reference sequence). The CDR3 coding sequence is TGTGCCAGTAGGGAATGGGACAGGAGTTCCTATGGCTACACCTTC. Amino acid sequence: CASREWDRSSYGYTF. Filled out from reference TRBV19 and TRBJ1-2, the complete variable domain reads DGGITQSPKYLFRKEGQNVTLSCEQNLNHDAMYWYRQDPGQGLRLIYYSQIVNDFQKGDIAEGYSVSREKKESFPLTVTSAQKNPTAFYLCASREWDRSSYGYTFGSGTRLTVV.

The chain joins TRBV6-1 to TRBJ2-1, with 11 nucleotides matching TRBD2. V lost 4 bases and J lost 6; bases outside the gene matches: 2. This CDR3 has 14 amino acids. Germline CDR1 reads MNHNS; CDR2 reads SASEGT. The CDR3 nucleotides read TGTGCCAGCAGTGTAGCGGGGGGGGGCAATGAGCAGTTCTTC. It codes for CASSVAGGGNEQFF.

The chain joins TRBV5-1 to TRBJ2-1, with 7 bases identical to TRBD2. This CDR3 comprises 17 residues. Germline loops: CDR1 SGHRS, CDR2 YFSETQ. The V and J ends lost 3 bases and 0 bases, in that order; junction bases with no gene match: 9. In DNA form, the CDR3 reads TGCGCCAGCAGCTGGGGGGAGACTAGCAACTCCTACAATGAGCAGTTCTTC. Protein product: CASSWGETSNSYNEQFF.

This rearrangement joins TRBV5-1 to TRBJ2-3, with 13 bases aligning to TRBD2. The CDR3 totals 16 residues. The germline gives CDR1 SGHRS, CDR2 YFSETQ. Unmatched junction bases numbered 3, after V lost 3 bases and J lost 2 bases. CDR3 in DNA: TGCGCCAGCAGCTCGGGACTAGCGGGGAACACAGATACGCAGTATTTT. Amino acid sequence: CASSSGLAGNTDTQYF.

The chain couples TRBV6-5 to TRBJ1-2; the match to TRBD1 covers 7 bases. Germline V gives CDR1 MNHEY, CDR2 SVGAGI. The CDR3 covers 13 residues. Trimming removed 2 bases from V and 6 bases from J; junction bases left unmatched: 3. CDR3 nucleotides: TGTGCCAGCAGTTACGGGACAGCTGATGGCTACACCTTC. This translates into CASSYGTADGYTF.

Of note for this clone: The sample carries other DNA sequences with the same CDR3. The chain links TRBV6-5 to TRBJ1-2, with no clear D. CDR1 and CDR2 (germline): MNHEY, SVGAGI. Trimming left V 6 bases short and J 5 bases short, with 7 bases between. The CDR3 runs to 11 residues. CDR3 sequence reads: CASSPGYGYTF. DNA for the CDR3: TGTGCCAGCAGCCCGGGGTATGGCTACACCTTC.

There are a few counts of this clone. The rearrangement uses TRBV5-4 and TRBJ1-6, with D uncertain. V was pared by 0 bases and J by 11 bases, with 9 bases between. The CDR3 length is 13 residues. CDR1 is SGHNT, CDR2 YYREEE, per germline (reference sequence). The DNA of the CDR3 is TGTGCCAGCAGCTTGGACGGGGTCGCACCCCTCCACTTT. It translates to CASSLDGVAPLHF. Full variable domain (rest looked up from reference TRBV5-4 and TRBJ1-6): ETGVTQSPTHLIKTRGQQVTLRCSSQSGHNTVSWYQQALGQGPQFIFQYYREEENGRGNFPPRFSGLQFPNYSSELNVNALELDDSALYLCASSLDGVAPLHFGNGTRLTVT.

This chain uses TRBV18 with TRBJ2-7, with 7 positions matching TRBD1. The CDR3 contains 14 residues. V dropped 4 bases and J dropped 2; count of bases not matched to a gene: 5. CDR1 is KGHSH and CDR2 is LQKENI in the germline V gene. CDR3 coding DNA: TGTGCCAGCTCACGTGGGACAGATACCTACGAGCAGTACTTC. Protein: CASSRGTDTYEQYF.

The chain couples TRBV6-1 to TRBJ1-2; TRBD1 is a possible D gene (5 bases). This CDR3 comprises 12 residues. Trimming cost V 7 bases and J 3 bases, with 9 bases left between them. The germline V gene has CDR1 MNHNS and CDR2 SASEGT. The CDR3 coding sequence is TGTGCCAGCACAAGCAGGGACTATGGCTACACCTTC. Amino acid sequence: CASTSRDYGYTF.

Regarding this clone: Germline and junction disagree at one end, which may indicate a read error. The chain uses TRBV7-9 and TRBJ2-6; D is perhaps TRBD2 (6 bases). Germline assignment: CDR1 SEHNR and CDR2 FQNEAQ (reference sequence). The CDR3 runs to 17 residues. In nucleotides, the CDR3 is TGTTCCAGCAGCCCCAGGAGGGTGGGCTCTGGGGCCAACGTCCTGACTTTC. It specifies CSSSPRRVGSGANVLTF.

V and J are TRBV10-2 and TRBJ1-2; 7 bases are a match to TRBD1. The V and J ends lost 4 bases and 3 bases, in that order; junction bases with no gene match: 2. The length of the CDR3 is 13 residues. CDR1 is WSHSY and CDR2 is SAAADI in the germline V gene. This CDR3 is CASSGQGDYGYTF. The DNA of the CDR3 is TGCGCCAGCAGTGGGCAGGGGGACTATGGCTACACCTTC.

The rearrangement joins TRBV7-9 to TRBJ2-5; 8 bases are a match to TRBD2. The germline CDR1 and CDR2 sequences are SEHNR and FQNEAQ (reference sequence). There are 15 residues in the CDR3. V lost 2 bases to trimming and J lost 2 bases; unmatched junction nucleotides: 4. CDR3 DNA sequence: TGTGCCAGCAGCTTACGGCGGGGGGAACAAGAGACCCAGTACTTC. Its protein is CASSLRRGEQETQYF. The full variable domain, in which reference TRBV7-9 and TRBJ2-5 provide the parts outside the CDR3, is DTGVSQNPRHKITKRGQNVTFRCDPISEHNRLYWYRQTLGQGPEFLTYFQNEAQLEKSRLLSDRFSAERPKGSFSTLEIQRTEQGDSAMYLCASSLRRGEQETQYFGPGTRLLVL.

The chain is built from TRBV19 and TRBJ1-5; no clear D. Germline CDR1 LNHDA, CDR2 SQIVND (reference sequence). CDR3 length: 14 amino acids. Trimming pared 3 bases from V and 5 bases from J, leaving 11 bases between. CDR3 sequence: CASSIRWLDQPQHF. The CDR3 DNA reads TGTGCCAGTAGTATCAGGTGGTTGGATCAGCCCCAGCATTTT.

CDR3 nucleotides: TGTGCCAGCAGTGACAGGGTGGCCACAGATACGCAGTATTTT. This gives the protein CASSDRVATDTQYF. The chain joins TRBV6-1 to TRBJ2-3, with D possibly being TRBD1 (5 bases). This CDR3 is 14 amino acids long. Germline V gene sequence: CDR1 MNHNS, CDR2 SASEGT. The V end was cut by 3 bases, the J end by 2 bases, with 9 bases between.

The V and J genes are TRBV6-6 and TRBJ2-1; a possible D gene is TRBD2 (5 bases). This CDR3 region has 15 residues. Germline V lookup: CDR1 MNHNY, CDR2 SVGAGI (reference sequence). V lost 0 bases to trimming and J lost 0 bases, with 6 bases between them. The CDR3 DNA follows: TGTGCCAGCAGTTACTCAGGGAGCTCCTACAATGAGCAGTTCTTC. Its protein is CASSYSGSSYNEQFF.

The rearrangement uses TRBV7-9 and TRBJ1-2; the match to TRBD1 covers 12 bases. The CDR3 is 15 residues long. The trim removed 4 bases at V and 4 bases at J, leaving 4 bases unmatched. Germline values: CDR1 SEHNR, CDR2 FQNEAQ (reference sequence). The DNA for the CDR3 is TGTGCCAGCAGCTCGGGGACAGGGGGCCGCTATGGCTACACCTTC. Protein product: CASSSGTGGRYGYTF. Together with reference TRBV7-9 and TRBJ1-2, the CDR3 gives the full variable domain: DTGVSQNPRHKITKRGQNVTFRCDPISEHNRLYWYRQTLGQGPEFLTYFQNEAQLEKSRLLSDRFSAERPKGSFSTLEIQRTEQGDSAMYLCASSSGTGGRYGYTFGSGTRLTVV.

The V call is TRBV19, the J call TRBJ1-5; TRBD1 aligns across 11 bases. The CDR3 covers 16 residues. Looked up from germline, CDR1 is LNHDA and CDR2 is SQIVND (reference sequence). The junction had 9 bases not matched to a gene; V was cut back by 9 bases and J by 2 bases. The CDR3 loop reads CASSGTGGIGNQPQHF. CDR3 DNA: TGTGCCAGCTCCGGGACAGGGGGAATTGGCAATCAGCCCCAGCATTTT.

The chain carries TRBV11-3 and TRBJ2-2, with 8 bases matching TRBD1. The CDR3 sequence is 16 residues long. With 5 bases clipped from V and 5 bases from J, the junction kept 10 bases outside the gene matches. In germline, CDR1 is SGHNT, CDR2 YENEEA. CDR3 loop: CASSAAGGYGTGELFF. CDR3 nucleotide sequence: TGTGCCAGCAGCGCCGCAGGGGGCTACGGAACCGGGGAGCTGTTTTTT.